These T cell receptor beta chains were read from a single sample in a study of PD-1 blockade in classical Hodgkin lymphoma. Here immunoSEQ multiplex PCR was the method, and the copy in TCRdb shows in-frame clones only, minus some. The data hold 40,000 to 50,000 clones, with 76% observed a single time. The input for sequencing was peripheral blood mononuclear cells (PBMCs), taken at baseline. These receptors came from a human donor with classical Hodgkin lymphoma. Each CDR3 is given with its conserved first and last residue. Fields, in order: D gene, V gene, clone size, J gene, CDR3 DNA, CDR3 protein. A D gene is named only where the DNA matches it firmly. The listing skips clone size in some rows; elsewhere it reads once, few, many or a size class.

>NA|TRBV6-5|NA|TRBJ1-1
TGTGCCAGCAGGCTACGACAGGTTGAAGCTTTCTTT
CASRLRQVEAFF
>NA|TRBV27|NA|TRBJ2-3
TGTGCCAGCAGTTCCCCCGCCCCTATATGGGATACGCAGTATTTT
CASSSPAPIWDTQYF
>NA|TRBV15|NA|TRBJ1-1
TGTGCCACCAGCACCGGATCGGGGGAGAACACTGAAGCTTTCTTT
CATSTGSGENTEAFF
>TRBD2|TRBV19|NA|TRBJ2-1
TGTGCCAGTAGCTTTAGCGGGGTAACCTACAATGAGCAGTTCTTC
CASSFSGVTYNEQFF
>NA|TRBV19|NA|TRBJ2-5
TGTGCCAGTAGTACCCTGACAGTCCAAGAGACCCAGTACTTC
CASSTLTVQETQYF
>TRBD1|TRBV12-5|once|TRBJ1-2
TGTGCTAGTGGGGAGGGACAGTTGAACTATGGCTACACCTTC
CASGEGQLNYGYTF
>TRBD1|TRBV6-6|NA|TRBJ2-3
TGTGCCAGCAGTCGACAGGGGGTCGGAGATACGCAGTATTTT
CASSRQGVGDTQYF
>TRBD1|TRBV12-5|NA|TRBJ2-5
TGTGCTAGTGGTTTGGCGAGCTCAGGGGGTAGGGAGACCCAGTACTTC
CASGLASSGGRETQYF
>TRBD2|TRBV28|once|TRBJ2-5
TGTGCCAGCAGTTCATTCCTAGCGGGAGCTTCAATGAGAGAGACCCAGTACTTC
CASSSFLAGASMRETQYF
>NA|TRBV11-2|once|TRBJ2-1
TGTGCCAGCAGCTTACTCCGGGACCCTGCCTTTAATGAGCAGTTCTTC
CASSLLRDPAFNEQFF
>TRBD2|TRBV30|NA|TRBJ2-7
TGTGCCTGGAGCGTTGGACTAGCGGGAGGGAGCTCCTACGAGCAGTACTTC
CAWSVGLAGGSSYEQYF
>TRBD1|TRBV6-5|NA|TRBJ2-7
TGTGCCAGCAGTCCCCGGGACAGCTCCTACGAGCAGTACTTC
CASSPRDSSYEQYF
>NA|TRBV4-3|few|TRBJ2-3
TGCGCCAGCAGCCAAGGCTCGAGGGCAGGGTTTCCCACAGATACGCAGTATTTT
CASSQGSRAGFPTDTQYF
>NA|TRBV6-5|once|TRBJ2-5
TGTGCCAGCAGTTACGCGCCTAACAATCAAGAGACCCAGTACTTC
CASSYAPNNQETQYF
>TRBD1|TRBV10-3|NA|TRBJ1-1
TGTGCCATCGGGACAGGGATGAACACTGAAGCTTTCTTT
CAIGTGMNTEAFF
>TRBD2|TRBV7-2|few|TRBJ2-2
TGTGCCAGCAGTTCAGGACTAGGAGAGACCGGGGAGCTGTTTTTT
CASSSGLGETGELFF
>NA|TRBV19|NA|TRBJ2-7
TGTGCCAGTAGTATAAGCAGAGCCTACGAGCAGTACTTC
CASSISRAYEQYF